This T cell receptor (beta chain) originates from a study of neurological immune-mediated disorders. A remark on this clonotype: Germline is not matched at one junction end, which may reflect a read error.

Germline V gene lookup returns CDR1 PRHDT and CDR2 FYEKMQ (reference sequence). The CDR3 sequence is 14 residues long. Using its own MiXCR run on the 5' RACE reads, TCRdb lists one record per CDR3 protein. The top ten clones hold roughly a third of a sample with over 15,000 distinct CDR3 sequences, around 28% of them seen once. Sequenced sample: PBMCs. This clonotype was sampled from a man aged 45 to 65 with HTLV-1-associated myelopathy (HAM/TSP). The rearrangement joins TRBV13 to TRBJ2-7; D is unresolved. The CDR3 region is CAISPSRNSYEQYF. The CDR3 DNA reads TGTGCCATCAGCCCGTCGAGAAACTCCTACGAGCAGTACTTC.